Listed below are T cell receptor beta chains from one sample, sequenced in a study of blood T cell repertoires in COVID-19. Here immunoSEQ multiplex PCR was the method, and the copy in TCRdb shows in-frame clones only, minus some. The sample lists just over 200,000 clones; 85% to 90% were seen once. Sequencing was done on a sample of peripheral blood. The receptors derive from a man older than 75 with acute or convalescent COVID-19. Each CDR3 is given with its conserved first and last residue. Each record gives: clone size, V gene, D gene, J gene, CDR3 protein, CDR3 DNA. D genes are given only for firm matches. Part of the rows lack a size; the others show once, few, many or a class for expanded clones.

clone_size: -; v_call: TRBV11-2; d_call: -; j_call: TRBJ2-7; cdr3_aa: CASSLGTVGEQYF; cdr3_nt: TGTGCCAGCAGCTTAGGGACAGTGGGGGAGCAGTACTTC
clone_size: -; v_call: TRBV6-1; d_call: TRBD1; j_call: TRBJ1-2; cdr3_aa: CASSEGQGAGYTF; cdr3_nt: TGTGCCAGCAGTGAAGGACAGGGGGCTGGCTACACCTTC
clone_size: -; v_call: TRBV25-1; d_call: TRBD1; j_call: TRBJ2-7; cdr3_aa: CASSELVGQGAYEQYF; cdr3_nt: TGTGCCAGCAGTGAACTGGTCGGGCAGGGGGCCTACGAGCAGTACTTC
clone_size: -; v_call: TRBV9; d_call: -; j_call: TRBJ2-3; cdr3_aa: CASSVVALYIGSRIDTQYF; cdr3_nt: TGTGCCAGCAGCGTAGTAGCCCTGTATATCGGGAGTAGGATAGATACGCAGTATTTT
clone_size: once; v_call: TRBV11-2; d_call: -; j_call: TRBJ1-1; cdr3_aa: CASSFIRGSAEAFF; cdr3_nt: TGTGCCAGCAGCTTTATAAGGGGAAGTGCTGAAGCTTTCTTT
clone_size: few; v_call: TRBV24-1; d_call: -; j_call: TRBJ2-2; cdr3_aa: CATSDLISEGANTGELFF; cdr3_nt: TGTGCCACCAGTGATTTGATTTCGGAGGGAGCGAACACCGGGGAGCTGTTTTTT
clone_size: -; v_call: TRBV28; d_call: TRBD1; j_call: TRBJ1-1; cdr3_aa: CASRPTGGGRNTEAFF; cdr3_nt: TGTGCCAGCAGGCCCACAGGGGGCGGAAGAAACACTGAAGCTTTCTTT
clone_size: -; v_call: TRBV27; d_call: -; j_call: TRBJ1-2; cdr3_aa: CASSPYSDRARNYGYTF; cdr3_nt: TGTGCCAGCAGTCCTTACTCCGACAGAGCTCGTAACTATGGCTACACCTTC
clone_size: -; v_call: TRBV3-1/TRBV3-2; d_call: TRBD1; j_call: TRBJ2-3; cdr3_aa: CASSQRQGVTDTQYF; cdr3_nt: TGTGCCAGCAGCCAGAGACAGGGGGTCACAGATACGCAGTATTTT
clone_size: -; v_call: TRBV7-3; d_call: -; j_call: TRBJ2-1; cdr3_aa: CASSLQSGEQFF; cdr3_nt: TGTGCCAGCAGCTTACAATCGGGTGAGCAGTTCTTC
clone_size: -; v_call: TRBV27; d_call: TRBD2; j_call: TRBJ2-1; cdr3_aa: CASTGLAGGYNEQFF; cdr3_nt: TGTGCCAGCACTGGACTAGCGGGAGGCTACAATGAGCAGTTCTTC
clone_size: -; v_call: TRBV7-3; d_call: -; j_call: TRBJ2-5; cdr3_aa: CASSFTVQETQYF; cdr3_nt: TGTGCCAGCTCCTTTACGGTCCAAGAGACCCAGTACTTC
clone_size: once; v_call: TRBV18; d_call: TRBD1; j_call: TRBJ2-1; cdr3_aa: CASSPGQGMFNEQFF; cdr3_nt: TGTGCCAGCTCACCGGGACAGGGGATGTTCAATGAGCAGTTCTTC
clone_size: -; v_call: TRBV2; d_call: TRBD1; j_call: TRBJ2-5; cdr3_aa: CASGRDREPQETQYF; cdr3_nt: TGTGCCAGCGGAAGGGACAGGGAACCGCAAGAGACCCAGTACTTC
clone_size: once; v_call: TRBV28; d_call: TRBD1; j_call: TRBJ1-2; cdr3_aa: CASTSYLGQGGGYTF; cdr3_nt: TGTGCCAGCACTTCGTACTTGGGACAGGGAGGCGGCTACACCTTC
clone_size: -; v_call: TRBV18; d_call: -; j_call: TRBJ2-2; cdr3_aa: CASSPPYIGELFF; cdr3_nt: TGTGCCAGCTCACCACCGTATATCGGGGAGCTGTTTTTT
clone_size: -; v_call: TRBV28; d_call: TRBD2; j_call: TRBJ2-2; cdr3_aa: CASWAPASGRAGELFF; cdr3_nt: TGTGCCAGCTGGGCCCCGGCTAGCGGGAGGGCCGGGGAGCTGTTTTTT
clone_size: few; v_call: TRBV18; d_call: -; j_call: TRBJ1-4; cdr3_aa: CASSPEQGEKLFF; cdr3_nt: TGTGCCAGCTCACCAGAACAGGGTGAAAAACTGTTTTTT
clone_size: -; v_call: TRBV2; d_call: -; j_call: TRBJ2-1; cdr3_aa: CASNSGGATSYNEQFF; cdr3_nt: TGTGCCAGCAATTCGGGGGGCGCAACATCCTACAATGAGCAGTTCTTC
clone_size: -; v_call: TRBV27; d_call: -; j_call: TRBJ1-1; cdr3_aa: CASSPGLKNTEAFF; cdr3_nt: TGTGCCAGCAGTCCCGGACTGAAGAACACTGAAGCTTTCTTT
clone_size: -; v_call: TRBV10-1; d_call: TRBD2; j_call: TRBJ2-2; cdr3_aa: CASSERKAGGYTGELFF; cdr3_nt: TGCGCCAGCAGTGAGAGGAAAGCGGGAGGGTACACCGGGGAGCTGTTTTTT
clone_size: few; v_call: TRBV7-2; d_call: TRBD1; j_call: TRBJ2-3; cdr3_aa: CASSLGQGVRTDTQYF; cdr3_nt: TGTGCCAGCAGCTTGGGACAGGGGGTTAGAACAGATACGCAGTATTTT
clone_size: -; v_call: TRBV7-9; d_call: -; j_call: TRBJ2-3; cdr3_aa: CASRPPRQGGGTDTQYF; cdr3_nt: TGTGCCAGCAGACCCCCGAGACAGGGAGGAGGCACAGATACGCAGTATTTT
clone_size: few; v_call: TRBV18; d_call: TRBD1; j_call: TRBJ1-3; cdr3_aa: CASSAGQPGSGNTIYF; cdr3_nt: TGTGCCAGCTCAGCGGGACAGCCTGGTTCTGGAAACACCATATATTTT
clone_size: -; v_call: TRBV9; d_call: -; j_call: TRBJ2-1; cdr3_aa: CASSVRLGDEQFF; cdr3_nt: TGTGCCAGCAGCGTCCGCTTGGGCGATGAGCAGTTCTTC
clone_size: -; v_call: TRBV7-2; d_call: -; j_call: TRBJ1-6; cdr3_aa: CASSLTNLVGGGNSPLHF; cdr3_nt: TGTGCCAGCAGCTTAACTAACCTCGTGGGCGGGGGAAATTCACCCCTCCACTTT
clone_size: -; v_call: TRBV2; d_call: -; j_call: TRBJ2-1; cdr3_aa: CASSAGTRYNEQFF; cdr3_nt: TGTGCCAGCAGTGCCGGGACAAGATACAATGAGCAGTTCTTC
clone_size: -; v_call: TRBV6-6; d_call: -; j_call: TRBJ2-1; cdr3_aa: CASSYSDTSSNPLF; cdr3_nt: TGTGCCAGCAGTTACTCGGACACGTCCTCCAACCCTCTCTTC
clone_size: -; v_call: TRBV24-1; d_call: TRBD1; j_call: TRBJ2-5; cdr3_aa: CATSASGTGKETQYF; cdr3_nt: TGTGCCACCAGTGCCTCCGGGACAGGGAAAGAGACCCAGTACTTC
clone_size: -; v_call: TRBV3-1/TRBV3-2; d_call: TRBD1; j_call: TRBJ2-2; cdr3_aa: CASSPRDRGMGELFF; cdr3_nt: TGTGCCAGCAGCCCCCGGGACAGGGGAATGGGGGAGCTGTTTTTT
clone_size: -; v_call: TRBV18; d_call: TRBD2; j_call: TRBJ2-3; cdr3_aa: CASSPGEGRTDTQYF; cdr3_nt: TGTGCCAGCTCACCTGGGGAGGGACGCACAGATACGCAGTATTTT
clone_size: -; v_call: TRBV5-1; d_call: TRBD2; j_call: TRBJ2-3; cdr3_aa: CASSLQAGLTDTQYF; cdr3_nt: TGCGCCAGCAGCCTCCAAGCGGGACTAACAGATACGCAGTATTTT
clone_size: few; v_call: TRBV3-1/TRBV3-2; d_call: -; j_call: TRBJ1-1; cdr3_aa: CASSQVGNTEAFF; cdr3_nt: TGTGCCAGCAGCCAAGTCGGTAACACTGAAGCTTTCTTT
clone_size: once; v_call: TRBV18; d_call: -; j_call: TRBJ1-1; cdr3_aa: CASSPVGQMNTEAFF; cdr3_nt: TGTGCCAGCTCACCGGTAGGACAGATGAACACTGAAGCTTTCTTT
clone_size: -; v_call: TRBV15; d_call: TRBD2; j_call: TRBJ2-1; cdr3_aa: CATSRTLTSGGREQFF; cdr3_nt: TGTGCCACCAGCAGGACCCTGACTAGCGGGGGGCGTGAGCAGTTCTTC
clone_size: -; v_call: TRBV27; d_call: TRBD2; j_call: TRBJ2-4; cdr3_aa: CASRASGTINIQYF; cdr3_nt: TGTGCCAGCAGAGCTAGCGGGACTATAAACATTCAGTACTTC
clone_size: few; v_call: TRBV18; d_call: TRBD2; j_call: TRBJ2-1; cdr3_aa: CASSPAGLAGGEQFF; cdr3_nt: TGTGCCAGCTCACCAGCAGGACTAGCGGGAGGTGAGCAGTTCTTC
clone_size: -; v_call: TRBV4-2; d_call: -; j_call: TRBJ1-4; cdr3_aa: CASSRDPNSYNEKLFF; cdr3_nt: TGTGCCAGCAGCCGCGATCCCAACAGCTATAATGAAAAACTGTTTTTT
clone_size: -; v_call: TRBV9; d_call: -; j_call: TRBJ2-3; cdr3_aa: CASSVQGMTDTQYF; cdr3_nt: TGTGCCAGCAGCGTTCAGGGGATGACAGATACGCAGTATTTT
clone_size: -; v_call: TRBV5-1; d_call: TRBD2; j_call: TRBJ2-7; cdr3_aa: CASSLGTSGRTSSYEQYF; cdr3_nt: TGCGCCAGCAGCTTGGGGACTAGCGGGAGGACCTCCTCCTACGAGCAGTACTTC
clone_size: -; v_call: TRBV27; d_call: -; j_call: TRBJ2-2; cdr3_aa: CASSPRLGGGNTGELFF; cdr3_nt: TGTGCCAGCAGCCCCCGGTTGGGGGGTGGGAACACCGGGGAGCTGTTTTTT
clone_size: once; v_call: TRBV18; d_call: TRBD1; j_call: TRBJ1-1; cdr3_aa: CASSLQTGMNTEAFF; cdr3_nt: TGTGCCAGCTCACTCCAGACAGGGATGAACACTGAAGCTTTCTTT
clone_size: -; v_call: TRBV29-1; d_call: -; j_call: TRBJ2-7; cdr3_aa: CSVTRDAHYEQYF; cdr3_nt: TGCAGCGTTACCAGGGATGCCCACTACGAGCAGTACTTC
clone_size: -; v_call: TRBV5-5; d_call: TRBD2; j_call: TRBJ2-5; cdr3_aa: CASSYRLAGEETQYF; cdr3_nt: TGTGCCAGCAGCTACCGACTAGCGGGAGAGGAGACCCAGTACTTC
clone_size: -; v_call: TRBV30; d_call: TRBD1; j_call: TRBJ1-1; cdr3_aa: CALDRETEAFF; cdr3_nt: TGTGCCTTGGACAGGGAGACTGAAGCTTTCTTT
clone_size: -; v_call: TRBV27; d_call: TRBD2; j_call: TRBJ2-5; cdr3_aa: CASSTSGLAGVETQYF; cdr3_nt: TGTGCCAGCAGTACCTCGGGACTAGCGGGGGTTGAGACCCAGTACTTC
clone_size: -; v_call: TRBV6-6; d_call: -; j_call: TRBJ1-4; cdr3_aa: CASSYGDSNEKLFF; cdr3_nt: TGTGCCAGCAGTTACGGAGATTCTAATGAAAAACTGTTTTTT
clone_size: -; v_call: TRBV7-2; d_call: -; j_call: TRBJ1-2; cdr3_aa: CASSLGGYGYTF; cdr3_nt: TGTGCCAGCAGCTTGGGGGGCTATGGCTACACCTTC
clone_size: few; v_call: TRBV7-8; d_call: -; j_call: TRBJ1-1; cdr3_aa: CASSRGGGTNTEAFF; cdr3_nt: TGTGCCAGCAGCCGAGGGGGGGGAACGAACACTGAAGCTTTCTTT
clone_size: -; v_call: TRBV30; d_call: -; j_call: TRBJ1-2; cdr3_aa: CAWSVSGNGYTF; cdr3_nt: TGTGCCTGGAGTGTAAGCGGTAATGGCTACACCTTC
clone_size: -; v_call: TRBV28; d_call: TRBD2; j_call: TRBJ2-1; cdr3_aa: CASLGTSGIGTLWEQFF; cdr3_nt: TGTGCCAGCCTAGGGACTAGCGGGATCGGGACCCTCTGGGAGCAGTTCTTC
clone_size: -; v_call: TRBV9; d_call: TRBD1; j_call: TRBJ2-2; cdr3_aa: CASSPTTGGTTGELFF; cdr3_nt: TGTGCCAGCAGCCCAACGACAGGGGGCACGACCGGGGAGCTGTTTTTT
clone_size: few; v_call: TRBV4-2; d_call: TRBD1; j_call: TRBJ2-1; cdr3_aa: CASYKSGQGRLNEQFF; cdr3_nt: TGTGCCAGCTACAAGAGTGGACAGGGGAGGCTCAATGAGCAGTTCTTC
clone_size: few; v_call: TRBV6-5; d_call: TRBD1; j_call: TRBJ1-2; cdr3_aa: CASRRDSANYGYTF; cdr3_nt: TGTGCCAGCAGAAGGGACAGCGCTAACTATGGCTACACCTTC
clone_size: -; v_call: TRBV27; d_call: TRBD1; j_call: TRBJ1-5; cdr3_aa: CASSSLDRGHQPQHF; cdr3_nt: TGTGCCAGCAGTTCCTTGGACAGGGGTCATCAGCCCCAGCATTTT